Following are 17 T cell receptor beta chains from one sample sequenced in a study of blood T cell repertoires in COVID-19. Some clones are missing from TCRdb's copy, which holds only in-frame ones; the method was immunoSEQ multiplex PCR. This sample has 70,000 to 90,000 clones; approximately 86% occur once, and the top ten carry under 8.5%. The sequencing input was peripheral blood. These receptors were taken from a man aged 55 to 69 with acute or convalescent COVID-19.

The chain links TRBV30 to TRBJ1-1, with 7 bases identical to TRBD1. Trimming at V came to 2 bases and at J to 4 bases, leaving 4 bases not matched to a gene. Germline V lookup: CDR1 GTSNPN, CDR2 SVGIG (reference sequence). This CDR3 comprises 13 residues. The CDR3 is CAWSTQGGTEAFF. The CDR3 nucleotides are TGTGCCTGGAGTACTCAGGGGGGCACTGAAGCTTTCTTT.

V usage is TRBV30 and J usage is TRBJ1-1; tentative D call: TRBD1 (5 bases). CDR1 and CDR2 (germline): GTSNPN, SVGIG (reference sequence). The CDR3 spans 13 residues. V shed 7 bases and J shed 5 bases, with 17 bases lying between them. The chain's CDR3 is CASPTTGGTEAFF. The CDR3 region has the DNA TGTGCCTCCCCAACAACGGGGGGGACTGAAGCTTTCTTT.

The gene calls are TRBV4-1 and TRBJ2-1; TRBD1 aligns across 10 bases. CDR3 size: 15 residues. V gave up 5 bases and J gave up 5 bases; unmatched junction bases: 6. Germline V gene sequence: CDR1 MGHRA, CDR2 YSYEKL. CDR3 bases: TGCGCCAGCAGCTTACGGGACAGGGGTGACAATGAGCAGTTCTTC. Translating it yields CASSLRDRGDNEQFF.

CDR3 protein: CASSPPPPAGVRGEQYF. CDR3 nucleotide sequence: TGTGCCAGCAGCCCTCCGCCGCCAGCGGGGGTGCGCGGCGAGCAGTACTTC. This sequence joins TRBV7-2 and TRBJ2-7; TRBD2 matches at 8 bases. CDR1 is SGHTA and CDR2 is FQGNSA in the germline V gene. After removal of 5 bases from V and 6 bases from J, the junction contained 18 bases not matched to a gene. The CDR3 is 17 residues long.

The chain has TRBV6-4 and TRBJ1-5, with D possibly matching TRBD1 (6 bases). Looked up from germline, CDR1 is MRHNA and CDR2 is SNTAGT. The CDR3 consists of 15 residues. V was trimmed by 2 bases and J by 0 bases, leaving 8 bases between them. CDR3: CASSDGQFSNQPQHF. CDR3 in DNA: TGTGCCAGCAGTGACGGACAGTTTAGCAATCAGCCCCAGCATTTT.

The chain joins TRBV3-1 (or the pseudogene TRBV3-2) to TRBJ2-2, with unresolved D. This CDR3 comprises 12 residues. V was trimmed by 4 bases and J by 10 bases, leaving 10 bases between them. Germline CDR1 and CDR2: LGHDT and YNNKEL (reference sequence). The CDR3 spells CASSPRVEELFF. CDR3 DNA: TGTGCCAGCAGCCCCCGGGTGGAGGAGCTGTTTTTT.

This CDR3 reads CASSLAGSRDTQYF. The CDR3, as DNA: TGTGCCAGCAGCTTGGCCGGGAGTCGGGATACGCAGTATTTT. The chain employs TRBV5-4 and TRBJ2-3; TRBD2 might be the D (6 bases). Trimming shortened V by 0 bases and J by 6 bases, and 11 bases separated the two germline ends. CDR1 is SGHNT, CDR2 YYREEE, per germline (reference sequence). The CDR3 spans 14 residues. The whole variable domain, filled in from reference TRBV5-4 and TRBJ2-3, reads ETGVTQSPTHLIKTRGQQVTLRCSSQSGHNTVSWYQQALGQGPQFIFQYYREEENGRGNFPPRFSGLQFPNYSSELNVNALELDDSALYLCASSLAGSRDTQYFGPGTRLTVL.

In nucleotides, the CDR3 is TGTGCCTGGAGTGGAGGGACTGGAAACACCATATATTTT. Its protein product is CAWSGGTGNTIYF. V gene TRBV30 combines with J gene TRBJ1-3; no clear D. Trimming took 1 base from V and 2 from J, leaving 6 bases between them. CDR3 length: 13 residues. CDR1 GTSNPN and CDR2 SVGIG come from the germline V gene (reference sequence).

The chain is built from TRBV9 and TRBJ2-1, with a possible D match to TRBD1 (6 bases). V dropped 6 bases and J dropped 6 bases, with 19 bases sitting between them. Germline-derived CDR1 and CDR2 are SGDLS and YYNGEE. The CDR3 loop spans 15 amino acids. The CDR3 bases are TGTGCCAGCACGCCCTCCTCGGGACAAACCAATGAGCAGTTCTTC. Translating it yields CASTPSSGQTNEQFF.

This clone was observed a handful of times. This chain connects TRBV6-5 to TRBJ2-2; D unresolved. Trimming removed 5 bases at V and 7 bases at J, with 11 bases between. The CDR3 totals 13 residues. Germline V CDR1 and CDR2: MNHEY, SVGAGI. Written as DNA, the CDR3 is TGTGCCAGCAGTCGAGAGCTGAACGGGGAGCTGTTTTTT. This sequence encodes CASSRELNGELFF.

The chain combines TRBV19 with TRBJ1-2; D gene uncertain. Germline V gives CDR1 LNHDA, CDR2 SQIVND (reference sequence). The CDR3 is 14 amino acids. The germline V and J ends were trimmed by 5 bases and 1 base, with 11 bases remaining between them. In DNA, the CDR3 is TGTGCCAGTAGTCTCCTGCGGGATAACTATGGCTACACCTTC. It translates to CASSLLRDNYGYTF.

This chain links TRBV10-3 with TRBJ1-3; 7 positions agree with TRBD1. Trimming took 8 bases from V and 4 from J; bases not matched to a gene: 2. Germline V CDR1 and CDR2: ENHRY, SYGVKD. The CDR3 extends over 12 amino acids. This chain's CDR3 is CAIAGQGNTIYF. The CDR3 DNA reads TGTGCCATCGCGGGACAGGGAAACACCATATATTTT.

The genes are TRBV11-2 and TRBJ1-1; D uncertain. The ends were cut back, 5 bases at V and 2 bases at J, with 15 bases in the middle. The CDR3 is 15 amino acids. CDR1 and CDR2 (germline): SGHAT, FQNNGV. The CDR3 DNA sequence: TGTGCCAGCAGCGTACACGGAGGAGGAAACACTGAAGCTTTCTTT. Protein product: CASSVHGGGNTEAFF.

This chain joins TRBV9 and TRBJ2-2; possible D gene TRBD2, 5 bases. The CDR3 spans 14 residues. Deletions cut 2 bases from V and 6 bases from J, with 11 bases between. Germline lookup yields CDR1 SGDLS and CDR2 YYNGEE. In nucleotides, the CDR3 is TGTGCCAGCAGCGTTTTTCCGGGGTCCGGGGAGCTGTTTTTT. Protein: CASSVFPGSGELFF. The full variable domain, completed using reference TRBV9 and TRBJ2-2, is DSGVTQTPKHLITATGQRVTLRCSPRSGDLSVYWYQQSLDQGLQFLIQYYNGEERAKGNILERFSAQQFPDLHSELNLSSLELGDSALYFCASSVFPGSGELFFGEGSRLTVL.

V and J are TRBV29-1 and TRBJ1-3; no clear D gene. V lost 4 bases to trimming and J lost 0 bases, with 7 bases between them. This CDR3 region has 13 residues. Germline V gene sequence: CDR1 SQVTM, CDR2 ANQGSEA. CDR3 amino acids: CSVAEISGNTIYF. The CDR3 coding sequence is TGCAGCGTTGCTGAGATCTCTGGAAACACCATATATTTT.

The V call is TRBV9, the J call TRBJ1-2; D is perhaps TRBD1 (6 bases). The CDR3 is made up of 13 amino acids. The V gene lost 0 bases and the J gene lost 4 bases, with 7 bases spanning the gap. The germline V gene encodes CDR1 SGDLS and CDR2 YYNGEE. The CDR3 bases are TGTGCCAGCAGCGTAGCAGGGGTCTATGGCTACACCTTC. Residues: CASSVAGVYGYTF.

The chain couples TRBV19 to TRBJ2-4; tentative D call: TRBD2 (6 bases). The germline V gene encodes CDR1 LNHDA and CDR2 SQIVND (reference sequence). This CDR3 contains 14 residues. V lost 2 bases to trimming and J lost 4 bases, with 9 bases between them. DNA for the CDR3: TGTGCCAGTAGTATATCGGGAGCAAAAAACATTCAGTACTTC. Translated: CASSISGAKNIQYF.